The 24 T cell receptor beta chains below come from one sample, sequenced in a study of blood T cell repertoires in COVID-19. The assay was immunoSEQ multiplex PCR, and TCRdb's table has in-frame clones only and misses some. The table lists over 200,000 clones, around 90% of them singletons. Source material: peripheral blood. The source is a woman aged 30 to 39 with acute or convalescent COVID-19.

V is TRBV5-6 and J is TRBJ2-3; no clear D gene. Trimming shortened V by 4 bases and J by 2 bases, and 5 bases separated the two germline ends. The CDR3 is made up of 12 amino acids. The germline V gene has CDR1 SGHDT and CDR2 YYEEEE. CDR3 sequence: CASSLDTDTQYF. The CDR3 DNA reads as TGTGCCAGCAGCCTAGACACAGATACGCAGTATTTT.

This chain uses TRBV29-1 with TRBJ2-3; D might be TRBD2 (7 bases). Trimming left V 4 bases short and J 5 bases short, with 13 bases between. Germline loops: CDR1 SQVTM, CDR2 ANQGSEA. The CDR3 has 13 amino acids. The CDR3 reads CSVVKGGLDTQYF. The CDR3 DNA sequence: TGCAGCGTTGTGAAGGGGGGGTTAGATACGCAGTATTTT.

This clone was seen once. The rearrangement joins TRBV2 to TRBJ2-7; perhaps TRBD1 as D (6 bases). V lost 4 bases, J lost 5 bases, and 15 bases lay in between. Germline CDR1 SNHLY, CDR2 FYNNEI. The CDR3 has 14 amino acids. CDR3 loop: CASSASRGIHEQYF. CDR3 sequence (DNA): TGTGCCAGCAGTGCCTCCAGGGGAATCCACGAGCAGTACTTC.

The chain joins TRBV7-2 to TRBJ1-2; TRBD1 aligns across 7 bases. There are 14 residues in the CDR3. Germline V gene data show CDR1 as SGHTA and CDR2 as FQGNSA. The trim removed 5 bases at V and 4 bases at J, leaving 7 bases unmatched. This CDR3 reads CASSKGAESYGYTF. The CDR3 DNA follows: TGTGCCAGCAGCAAGGGGGCAGAGTCCTATGGCTACACCTTC.

This clone was seen only a few times. The chain joins TRBV19 to TRBJ2-2; perhaps TRBD2 as D (5 bases). V lost 11 bases, J lost 6 bases, and 13 bases lay in between. The CDR3 runs 12 residues. CDR1 LNHDA and CDR2 SQIVND come from the germline V gene (reference sequence). CDR3 loop: CAAGSGPGELFF. The CDR3 DNA reads TGTGCCGCTGGGAGTGGTCCCGGGGAGCTGTTTTTT. Complete variable domain (other parts from reference TRBV19 and TRBJ2-2): DGGITQSPKYLFRKEGQNVTLSCEQNLNHDAMYWYRQDPGQGLRLIYYSQIVNDFQKGDIAEGYSVSREKKESFPLTVTSAQKNPTAFYLCAAGSGPGELFFGEGSRLTVL.

The genes are TRBV2 and TRBJ2-5, with 8 bases fitting TRBD1. Germline V gives CDR1 SNHLY, CDR2 FYNNEI. Trimming removed 2 bases from V and 5 bases from J; junction bases left unmatched: 4. The CDR3 has 14 amino acids. The CDR3 coding sequence is TGTGCCAGCAGTGAAATTCGACAGGGGGAGACCCAGTACTTC. It yields the protein CASSEIRQGETQYF. Full variable domain (outside the CDR3, taken from reference TRBV2 and TRBJ2-5): EPEVTQTPSHQVTQMGQEVILRCVPISNHLYFYWYRQILGQKVEFLVSFYNNEISEKSEIFDDQFSVERPDGSNFTLKIRSTKLEDSAMYFCASSEIRQGETQYFGPGTRLLVL.

This rearrangement joins TRBV12-5 to TRBJ1-6; D is uncertain. The germline V and J ends were trimmed by 8 bases and 4 bases, with 9 bases remaining between them. Germline CDR1 LGHNT, CDR2 FRNRAP. The CDR3 is 13 residues long. CDR3 loop: CASRASYNSPLHF. CDR3 sequence (DNA): TGTGCTAGTCGAGCGAGTTATAATTCACCCCTCCACTTT.

Here the CDR3 reads CASRRGSTQYF. The CDR3 region has the DNA TGTGCCAGCCGGCGAGGGTCTACGCAGTATTTT. This rearrangement joins TRBV7-2 to TRBJ2-3; D perhaps matches TRBD2 (5 bases). The CDR3 sequence is 11 residues long. The germline V gene encodes CDR1 SGHTA and CDR2 FQGNSA. The germline V and J ends were trimmed by 8 bases and 8 bases, with 11 bases remaining between them.

The chain is built from TRBV19 and TRBJ2-1, with 14 bases that match TRBD2. The CDR3 length is 14 residues. Per germline, CDR1 LNHDA and CDR2 SQIVND (reference sequence). V lost 3 bases, J lost 10 bases, and 2 bases stayed unmatched. The CDR3 sequence is CASSMTSGREEQFF. CDR3 coding DNA: TGTGCCAGTAGTATGACTAGCGGGAGGGAGGAGCAGTTCTTC.

This rearrangement joins TRBV27 to TRBJ2-3; D may be TRBD2 (6 bases). Germline assignment: CDR1 MNHEY and CDR2 SMNVEV (reference sequence). The CDR3 totals 16 residues. V lost 8 bases and J lost 2, with 20 bases in between. The CDR3 DNA is TGTGCCAGCGGACGACTAAGCGGGCTTGCCACAGATACGCAGTATTTT. Translating it yields CASGRLSGLATDTQYF.

There are a few counts of this clone. Written as DNA, the CDR3 is TGTGCCAGCAGCAAAAGCGGGAGCTCCTACGAGCAGTACTTC. Its protein is CASSKSGSSYEQYF. This sequence joins TRBV6-5 and TRBJ2-7, with 8 nucleotides matching TRBD2. This CDR3 has 14 amino acids. With 6 bases clipped from V and 0 bases from J, the junction kept 4 bases outside the gene matches. Per germline, CDR1 MNHEY and CDR2 SVGAGI.

This chain uses TRBV7-8 with TRBJ1-4; D remains ambiguous. The CDR3 consists of 15 residues. Germline V gives CDR1 SGHVS, CDR2 FQNEAQ. Trimming removed 1 base at V and 8 bases at J, with 14 bases between. Here the CDR3 reads CASSLGRLGGEKLFF. The CDR3 coding sequence is TGTGCCAGCAGCTTAGGCAGGCTCGGTGGGGAAAAACTGTTTTTT.

The rearrangement joins TRBV9 to TRBJ2-7; perhaps TRBD1 as D (5 bases). The CDR3 is made up of 14 amino acids. Per the germline V gene, CDR1 is SGDLS and CDR2 is YYNGEE. The V and J ends lost 4 bases and 3 bases respectively, with 14 bases between them. The CDR3 bases are TGTGCCAGCAGCCAGGGAACTACCTACTACGAGCAGTACTTC. It codes for CASSQGTTYYEQYF.

CDR3 sequence (DNA): TGCAGCGTTGAGGGCAGACAGGGACAGGCGAACTATGGCTACACCTTC. The encoded protein is CSVEGRQGQANYGYTF. The chain is built from TRBV29-1 and TRBJ1-2; 8 positions match TRBD1. Germline V lookup: CDR1 SQVTM, CDR2 ANQGSEA. J was trimmed by 2 bases and V by 3 bases; bases with no gene match: 11. The CDR3 is 16 amino acids.

The chain has TRBV13 and TRBJ1-5; D is perhaps TRBD1 (6 bases). The CDR3 spans 16 residues. V lost 1 base and J 1 base, leaving 11 bases between the germline ends. The V gene's germline CDR1 is PRHDT and CDR2 FYEKMQ (reference sequence). For the CDR3, the DNA is TGTGCCAGCAGCTTAGAGGACAGTAAAAGCAATCAGCCCCAGCATTTT. This encodes CASSLEDSKSNQPQHF.

The chain uses TRBV4-2 and TRBJ2-3, with TRBD1 identical over 10 bases. The CDR3 totals 13 residues. Germline CDR1 and CDR2: LGHNA and YNFKEQ. The trim removed 2 bases at V and 13 bases at J, leaving 6 bases unmatched. The CDR3 sequence: CASSQSPGTGEYF. In DNA form, the CDR3 reads TGTGCCAGCAGCCAATCGCCCGGGACAGGGGAGTATTTT.

Only a few counts were recorded for this clone. This chain connects TRBV3-1 (or the pseudogene TRBV3-2) to TRBJ2-7; D gene unclear. V lost 0 bases to trimming and J lost 6 bases, with 9 bases between them. CDR3 length equals 13 residues. Germline V gives CDR1 LGHDT, CDR2 YNNKEL (reference sequence). The CDR3 region has the DNA TGTGCCAGCAGCCAAGATATGGGCCCCGAGCAGTACTTC. Amino acid sequence: CASSQDMGPEQYF.

This clone was counted once. The rearrangement joins TRBV13 to TRBJ1-3; D is unresolved. This CDR3 region has 14 residues. The V gene's germline CDR1 is PRHDT and CDR2 FYEKMQ (reference sequence). The V end was cut by 8 bases, the J end by 5 bases, with 16 bases between. The CDR3 protein is CASVSGGLRNTIYF. CDR3 bases: TGTGCCAGCGTATCTGGAGGGCTACGAAACACCATATATTTT.

In DNA, the CDR3 is TGTGCCAGCAGCTCTCAGGGGACGGATAATTCACCCCTCCACTTT. Protein product: CASSSQGTDNSPLHF. This sequence joins TRBV7-2 and TRBJ1-6; D perhaps matches TRBD1 (6 bases). V shed 4 bases and J shed 5 bases, with 12 bases lying between them. CDR3 length equals 15 residues. Germline V lookup: CDR1 SGHTA, CDR2 FQGNSA.

This rearrangement joins TRBV12-3 or TRBV12-4 to TRBJ1-5; 8 nucleotides match TRBD1. V trimming: 7 bases; J trimming: 6 bases; junction bases outside the gene matches: 5. CDR3 length: 13 amino acids. DNA of the CDR3: TGTGCCAGCAATGGACAGGGTTCTCAGCCCCAGCATTTT. Translation gives CASNGQGSQPQHF.

Concerning this clone: Compared with germline, one end of the junction differs, possibly owing to a read error. V usage is TRBV7-3 and J usage is TRBJ2-2; 12 nucleotides agree with TRBD2. Germline V gene sequence: CDR1 SGHTA, CDR2 FQGTGA. The CDR3 extends over 17 amino acids. The CDR3 nucleotides are TGTGCCAGCAGCCTAACCCCGCGACTAGCGGGAGCCGGGGAGCTGTTTTTT. It translates to CASSLTPRLAGAGELFF.

The chain is built from TRBV25-1 and TRBJ1-4; 12 nucleotides agree with TRBD1. V shed 7 bases and J 8 bases; nucleotides not matched to a gene: 14. Germline lookup yields CDR1 MGHDK and CDR2 SYGVNS. The CDR3 totals 17 residues. In DNA form, the CDR3 reads TGTGCCAGCACCCCAGTCGGGACAGGGGGCGCCGGAGAAAAACTGTTTTTT. Protein: CASTPVGTGGAGEKLFF.

This clone was detected only once. The V and J genes are TRBV5-4 and TRBJ2-7; D call uncertain. With 0 bases removed from V and 0 bases from J, the gap between germline ends came to 7 bases. Germline CDR1 and CDR2: SGHNT and YYREEE (reference sequence). This CDR3 is built from 14 residues. The CDR3 region is CASSLAPSSYEQYF. Written as DNA, the CDR3 is TGTGCCAGCAGCTTGGCCCCCAGCTCCTACGAGCAGTACTTC.

The rearrangement links TRBV15 to TRBJ2-1, with a tentative D call TRBD1 (5 bases). There are 14 residues in the CDR3. CDR1 and CDR2 from the germline V gene are LNHNV and YYDKDF (reference sequence). Between the trimmed V and J ends, which lost 0 bases and 4 bases, there was a span of 7 bases. Here the CDR3 DNA reads TGTGCCACCAGCAGAGATTCAGGGTACAATGAGCAGTTCTTC. Its protein product is CATSRDSGYNEQFF.